A single sample gave rise to the 23 T cell receptor beta chains below, sequenced in a study of siplizumab effects on memory and regulatory T cells. This table comes from immunoSEQ multiplex PCR, and its TCRdb copy is limited to in-frame clones, with some not included. The sample has about 110,000 clones, 92% seen once; the top ten hold 0.65% to 0.9%. Sequenced: Tregs sorted from blood. The receptors shown here come from a human donor in good health.

V usage is TRBV5-1 and J usage is TRBJ2-5; 7 bases are a match to TRBD2. Losses at the gene ends were 0 bases for V and 5 bases for J; bases not matched to a gene: 10. Germline V gene sequence: CDR1 SGHRS, CDR2 YFSETQ. The CDR3 consists of 16 residues. The CDR3 loop reads CASSLGFGGGGETQYF. CDR3 in DNA: TGCGCCAGCAGCTTGGGGTTCGGCGGGGGAGGGGAGACCCAGTACTTC.

This chain joins TRBV11-2 and TRBJ2-6; D unresolved. The CDR3 runs to 15 residues. Germline-derived CDR1 and CDR2 are SGHAT and FQNNGV. V lost 0 bases, J lost 1 base, and 4 bases lay in between. The chain's CDR3 is CASSLEGSGANVLTF. The CDR3 DNA reads TGTGCCAGCAGCTTAGAGGGTTCTGGGGCCAACGTCCTGACTTTC.

The CDR3 protein is CASSLYGLAGGNSYEQYF. CDR3 in DNA: TGCGCCAGCAGCCTCTACGGGCTAGCGGGGGGGAACTCCTACGAGCAGTACTTC. This chain uses TRBV4-1 with TRBJ2-7; the match to TRBD2 covers 12 bases. This CDR3 has 18 residues. Trimming took 4 bases from V and 0 from J; bases not matched to a gene: 10. The germline V gene encodes CDR1 MGHRA and CDR2 YSYEKL.

This chain connects TRBV5-4 to TRBJ1-2; 9 positions match TRBD1. The CDR3 length is 15 residues. V gave up 3 bases and J gave up 2 bases; unmatched junction bases: 5. Germline assignment: CDR1 SGHNT and CDR2 YYREEE (reference sequence). In DNA form, the CDR3 reads TGTGCCAGCAGCTCATCTGGGACAGGGAACTATGGCTACACCTTC. Protein sequence: CASSSSGTGNYGYTF. Variable domain in full (rest from reference TRBV5-4 and TRBJ1-2): ETGVTQSPTHLIKTRGQQVTLRCSSQSGHNTVSWYQQALGQGPQFIFQYYREEENGRGNFPPRFSGLQFPNYSSELNVNALELDDSALYLCASSSSGTGNYGYTFGSGTRLTVV.

The rearrangement uses TRBV5-1 and TRBJ1-1; weak D call: TRBD1 (5 bases). The germline V gene has CDR1 SGHRS and CDR2 YFSETQ. The CDR3 length is 14 residues. Trimming shortened V by 1 base and J by 1 base, and 8 bases separated the two germline ends. The CDR3, as DNA: TGCGCCAGCAGCTTGCAGGGTGGGAACACTGAAGCTTTCTTT. It encodes CASSLQGGNTEAFF.

The CDR3: CASSLAGVNTEAFF. CDR3 coding DNA: TGTGCCAGCAGTTTAGCCGGGGTAAACACTGAAGCTTTCTTT. This chain links TRBV28 with TRBJ1-1; D is undetermined. The CDR3 is made up of 14 amino acids. V was shortened by 2 bases and J by 2 bases, with 9 bases between the two germline ends. CDR1 is MDHEN, CDR2 SYDVKM, per germline.

The chain employs TRBV19 and TRBJ2-1, with D possibly being TRBD2 (6 bases). The germline V gene has CDR1 LNHDA and CDR2 SQIVND (reference sequence). Trimming removed 3 bases at V and 3 bases at J, with 12 bases between. The length of the CDR3 is 15 residues. CDR3 DNA sequence: TGTGCCAGTAGTATTGTGGGGGGACGCTACAATGAGCAGTTCTTC. The encoded protein is CASSIVGGRYNEQFF. Full variable domain (outside the CDR3, taken from reference TRBV19 and TRBJ2-1): DGGITQSPKYLFRKEGQNVTLSCEQNLNHDAMYWYRQDPGQGLRLIYYSQIVNDFQKGDIAEGYSVSREKKESFPLTVTSAQKNPTAFYLCASSIVGGRYNEQFFGPGTRLTVL.

The gene calls are TRBV19 and TRBJ2-2; D tentatively reads TRBD1 or TRBD2 (5 bases each). This CDR3 has 16 residues. The ends were cut back, 5 bases at V and 0 bases at J, with 13 bases in the middle. Germline V gene lookup returns CDR1 LNHDA and CDR2 SQIVND (reference sequence). The CDR3 DNA follows: TGTGCCAGTAGTCCTGGGACCCGCGCGAACACCGGGGAGCTGTTTTTT. Its translation: CASSPGTRANTGELFF.

This chain links TRBV19 with TRBJ2-7; D possibly corresponds to TRBD1 (8 bases). Between the trimmed V and J ends, which lost 7 bases and 2 bases, there was a span of 21 bases. CDR1 is LNHDA, CDR2 SQIVND, per germline (reference sequence). The CDR3 length is 16 residues. The CDR3 here is CASTPSGTGFTYEQYF. DNA of the CDR3: TGTGCCAGTACCCCGAGCGGGACAGGATTTACCTACGAGCAGTACTTC.

V usage is TRBV6-1 and J usage is TRBJ1-1; a possible D gene is TRBD1 (6 bases). The germline CDR1 and CDR2 sequences are MNHNS and SASEGT. CDR3 length: 13 amino acids. Trimming took 5 bases from V and 3 from J, leaving 10 bases between them. CDR3 amino acids: CASSLRGDTEAFF. In nucleotides, the CDR3 is TGTGCCAGCAGTTTAAGGGGGGACACTGAAGCTTTCTTT.

The chain joins TRBV7-9 to TRBJ1-2; D gene ambiguous. The V gene lost 5 bases and the J gene lost 9 bases, with 19 bases spanning the gap. CDR1 SEHNR and CDR2 FQNEAQ come from the germline V gene (reference sequence). This CDR3 is 14 amino acids long. CDR3 sequence: CASSIIDTSASYTF. The CDR3 bases are TGTGCCAGCAGCATTATTGACACCTCCGCGAGCTACACCTTC.

J is TRBJ2-2 and V is TRBV4-2; no clear D. Germline-derived CDR1 and CDR2 are LGHNA and YNFKEQ. The CDR3 runs 18 residues. V lost 1 base, J lost 6 bases, and 21 bases lay in between. CDR3 sequence reads: CASSQAVGAQATAGELFF. The DNA of the CDR3 is TGTGCCAGCAGCCAAGCGGTCGGCGCACAAGCGACGGCCGGGGAGCTGTTTTTT.

This chain connects TRBV29-1 to TRBJ2-7, with no clear D. The CDR3 spans 12 residues. Looked up from germline, CDR1 is SQVTM and CDR2 is ANQGSEA. V lost 4 bases to trimming and J lost 6 bases, with 13 bases between them. CDR3 sequence (DNA): TGCAGCGTTGCCGAGGTCGGGTCCGAGCAGTACTTC. This codes for CSVAEVGSEQYF.

The genes are TRBV4-1 and TRBJ1-5; TRBD1 matches at 12 bases. The CDR3 consists of 16 residues. J lost 3 bases, V lost 4 bases, and 4 bases had no gene match. Germline-derived CDR1 and CDR2 are MGHRA and YSYEKL. The CDR3 nucleotides are TGCGCCAGCAGCCGAGGGACAGGGGGCCTCAATCAGCCCCAGCATTTT. It codes for CASSRGTGGLNQPQHF.

This rearrangement joins TRBV9 to TRBJ2-1, with 8 bases lining up with TRBD2. The germline V gene encodes CDR1 SGDLS and CDR2 YYNGEE. The CDR3 is 15 amino acids. With 4 bases clipped from V and 2 bases from J, the junction kept 5 bases outside the gene matches. The CDR3 DNA follows: TGTGCCAGCAGCCTACCTAGCGGGCCCTACAATGAGCAGTTCTTC. As protein: CASSLPSGPYNEQFF. Looking up the rest from reference TRBV9 and TRBJ2-1 gives the full variable domain: DSGVTQTPKHLITATGQRVTLRCSPRSGDLSVYWYQQSLDQGLQFLIQYYNGEERAKGNILERFSAQQFPDLHSELNLSSLELGDSALYFCASSLPSGPYNEQFFGPGTRLTVL.

This sequence joins TRBV4-1 and TRBJ1-5, with D tentatively TRBD1 (5 bases). The V end lost 1 base, the J end lost 6 bases, and 10 bases lay between the germline ends. The length of the CDR3 is 14 residues. CDR1 and CDR2 (germline): MGHRA, YSYEKL. The DNA of the CDR3 is TGCGCCAGCAGCCAAGTGCCAGGGCGTCAGCCCCAGCATTTT. Amino acid sequence: CASSQVPGRQPQHF.

The rearrangement joins TRBV6-1 to TRBJ2-7; 10 nucleotides align to TRBD2. The CDR3 contains 13 residues. CDR1 MNHNS and CDR2 SASEGT come from the germline V gene. The junction had 10 bases not matched to a gene; V was cut back by 10 bases and J by 7 bases. The CDR3 DNA sequence: TGTGCCACCCGTAGCGGGAGGAGGGGGGAGCAGTACTTC. Translating it yields CATRSGRRGEQYF.

This chain connects TRBV5-1 to TRBJ2-4; D may be TRBD1 (6 bases). V was trimmed by 0 bases and J by 0 bases, leaving 16 bases between them. The V gene's germline CDR1 is SGHRS and CDR2 YFSETQ. The CDR3 spans 18 residues. This chain's CDR3 is CASSLGPTGFIAKNIQYF. In nucleotides, the CDR3 is TGCGCCAGCAGCTTGGGCCCCACAGGGTTTATAGCCAAAAACATTCAGTACTTC.

Ten or more counts support this clone. The J gene is TRBJ2-2, the V gene TRBV7-9, with D tentatively TRBD1 or TRBD2 (5 bases each). The CDR3 has 19 amino acids. CDR1 is SEHNR, CDR2 FQNEAQ, per germline (reference sequence). The V and J ends lost 3 bases and 6 bases respectively, with 26 bases between them. This CDR3 is CASSFYSFRDRQTAGELFF. The CDR3 coding sequence is TGTGCCAGCAGCTTCTATAGTTTCAGGGACCGGCAAACCGCCGGGGAGCTGTTTTTT. The full variable domain, in which reference TRBV7-9 and TRBJ2-2 provide the parts outside the CDR3, is DTGVSQNPRHKITKRGQNVTFRCDPISEHNRLYWYRQTLGQGPEFLTYFQNEAQLEKSRLLSDRFSAERPKGSFSTLEIQRTEQGDSAMYLCASSFYSFRDRQTAGELFFGEGSRLTVL.

This clone has a single count. The rearrangement uses TRBV5-5 and TRBJ1-3; 8 nucleotides line up with TRBD1. CDR1 and CDR2 (germline): SGHKS, YYEKEE (reference sequence). V lost 2 bases and J lost 1; bases outside the gene matches: 8. The CDR3 runs to 17 residues. CDR3 in DNA: TGTGCCAGCAGCTTTTCGGGCAGGGGGCCATCTGGAAACACCATATATTTT. Protein sequence: CASSFSGRGPSGNTIYF.

CDR3 DNA sequence: TGTGCCAGCAGTGATAACTATGGCTACACCTTC. As protein: CASSDNYGYTF. The chain links TRBV2 to TRBJ1-2; no firm D call. The CDR3 sequence is 11 residues long. Germline CDR1 is SNHLY and CDR2 is FYNNEI. V shed 3 bases and J shed 1 base, with 0 bases lying between them.

This clone was observed a few times. This sequence joins TRBV2 and TRBJ1-6; D is unresolved. V was clipped by 6 bases and J by 9 bases, with 18 bases between them. The V gene's germline CDR1 is SNHLY and CDR2 FYNNEI. The CDR3 has 15 amino acids. The CDR3 DNA reads TGTGCCAGCAGGCCCCCGGGTGCGTGGAGTTCACCCCTCCACTTT. Amino acids: CASRPPGAWSSPLHF.

This chain links TRBV6-1 with TRBJ1-2, with D hard to call. The V gene's germline CDR1 is MNHNS and CDR2 SASEGT. The CDR3 is made up of 17 amino acids. The ends were cut back, 2 bases at V and 4 bases at J, with 20 bases in the middle. DNA for the CDR3: TGTGCCAGCAGTGAAATGATCAACAACCCCCTCCTCTATGGCTACACCTTC. It specifies CASSEMINNPLLYGYTF.